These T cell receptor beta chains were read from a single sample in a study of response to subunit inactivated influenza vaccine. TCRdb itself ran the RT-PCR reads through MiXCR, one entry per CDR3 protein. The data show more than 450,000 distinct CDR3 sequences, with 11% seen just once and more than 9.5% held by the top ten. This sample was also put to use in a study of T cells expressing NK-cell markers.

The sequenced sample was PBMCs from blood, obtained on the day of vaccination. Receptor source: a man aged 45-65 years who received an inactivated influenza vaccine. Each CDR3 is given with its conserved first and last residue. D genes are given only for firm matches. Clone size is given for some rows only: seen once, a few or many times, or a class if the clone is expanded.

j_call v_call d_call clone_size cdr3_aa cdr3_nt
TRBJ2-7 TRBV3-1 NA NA CASSQELGIGQYF TGTGCCAGCAGCCAAGAGTTGGGTATAGGGCAGTACTTC
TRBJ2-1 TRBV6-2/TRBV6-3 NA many CASSYSNWTPQFF TGTGCCAGCAGTTACTCGAACTGGACACCACAGTTCTTC
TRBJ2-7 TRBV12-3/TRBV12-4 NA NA CASGRVSMEQYF TGTGCCAGCGGCAGGGTCTCTATGGAGCAGTACTTC
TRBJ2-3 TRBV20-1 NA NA CSALKPGDTDTQYF TGCAGTGCCCTAAAGCCGGGGGACACAGATACGCAGTATTTT
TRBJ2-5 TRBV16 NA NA CASSQSVRTQETQYF TGTGCCAGCAGCCAATCGGTCAGGACTCAAGAGACCCAGTACTTC
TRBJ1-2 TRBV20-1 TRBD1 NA CSAGDRGGDGYTF TGCAGTGCCGGGGACAGGGGCGGCGATGGCTACACCTTC
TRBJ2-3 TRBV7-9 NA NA CASSSRQVLDTQYF TGTGCCAGCAGCTCCCGACAGGTTTTAGATACGCAGTATTTT
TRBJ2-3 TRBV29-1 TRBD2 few CSVDGVAGGPSDTQYF TGCAGCGTTGATGGGGTTGCGGGAGGGCCCTCAGATACGCAGTATTTT
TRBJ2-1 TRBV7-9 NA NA CASSLVQENLYNEQFF TGTGCCAGCAGCTTAGTACAGGAGAACCTATACAATGAGCAGTTCTTC
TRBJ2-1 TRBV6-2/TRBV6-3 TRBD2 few CASSYTSGGRIEQFF TGTGCCAGCAGTTATACTAGCGGGGGAAGGATAGAGCAGTTCTTC
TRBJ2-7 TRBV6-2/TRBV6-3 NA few CASSYTLYEQYF TGTGCCAGCAGTTACACGCTATACGAGCAGTACTTC
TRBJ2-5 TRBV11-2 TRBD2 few CASSLGLAGVEETQYF TGTGCCAGCAGCTTGGGACTAGCGGGAGTCGAAGAGACCCAGTACTTC
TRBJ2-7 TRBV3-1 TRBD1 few CASSHYRGPSYEQYF TGTGCCAGCAGCCATTACAGGGGGCCATCCTACGAGCAGTACTTC
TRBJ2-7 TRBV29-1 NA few CSVEVRPYEQYF TGCAGCGTTGAAGTAAGACCCTACGAGCAGTACTTC
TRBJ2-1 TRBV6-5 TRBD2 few CASSYYGLAGINNEQFF TGTGCCAGCAGTTATTATGGACTAGCGGGAATTAACAATGAGCAGTTCTTC
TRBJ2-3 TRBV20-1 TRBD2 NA CSARDSLGLAGGTDTQYF TGCAGTGCTAGAGATTCCCTGGGACTAGCGGGAGGAACAGATACGCAGTATTTT
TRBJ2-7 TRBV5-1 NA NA CASSSLGEQYF TGCGCCAGCAGCTCACTAGGGGAGCAGTACTTC
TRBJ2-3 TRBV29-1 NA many CSVEANTDTQYF TGCAGCGTTGAAGCTAACACAGATACGCAGTATTTT
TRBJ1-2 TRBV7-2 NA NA CASSLAARNYGYTF TGTGCCAGCAGCTTAGCGGCCCGGAACTATGGCTACACCTTC
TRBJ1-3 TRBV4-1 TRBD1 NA CASSQLPGQGTGNTIYF TGCGCCAGCAGCCAGCTACCAGGACAGGGGACTGGAAACACCATATATTTT
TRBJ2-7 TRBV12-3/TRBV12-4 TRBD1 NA CASSWGTGGRSYEQYF TGTGCCAGCAGTTGGGGTACAGGGGGTAGGTCCTACGAGCAGTACTTC
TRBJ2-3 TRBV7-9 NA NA CASSLAVGFTDTQYF TGTGCCAGCAGCTTAGCTGTTGGATTCACAGATACGCAGTATTTT
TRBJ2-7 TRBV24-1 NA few CATSDLDSYEQYF TGTGCCACCAGTGATCTGGACAGCTACGAGCAGTACTTC
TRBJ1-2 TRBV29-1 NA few CSVEDPWTATNYGYTF TGCAGCGTTGAAGATCCCTGGACAGCAACTAACTATGGCTACACCTTC
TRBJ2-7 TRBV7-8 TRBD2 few CASSPLAGGSYEQYF TGTGCCAGCAGCCCCCTAGCGGGGGGCTCCTACGAGCAGTACTTC
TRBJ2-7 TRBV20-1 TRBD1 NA CSALWTGSSYEQYF TGCAGTGCTTTGTGGACAGGGAGTTCCTACGAGCAGTACTTC
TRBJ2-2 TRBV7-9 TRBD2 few CASLSAGVPNTGELFF TGTGCCTCCCTCTCCGCGGGAGTCCCGAACACCGGGGAGCTGTTTTTT
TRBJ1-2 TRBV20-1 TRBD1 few CSAPRQGRGYGYTF TGCAGTGCTCCCCGACAGGGCCGGGGCTATGGCTACACCTTC
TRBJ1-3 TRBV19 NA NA CASSRGQFSGNTIYF TGTGCCAGTAGTAGGGGACAATTCTCTGGAAACACCATATATTTT
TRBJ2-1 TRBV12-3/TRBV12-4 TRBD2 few CASRRTSGSGYNEQFF TGTGCCAGCAGGCGGACTAGCGGGAGTGGTTACAATGAGCAGTTCTTC
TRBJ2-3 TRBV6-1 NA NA CASSGSVFRTDTQYF TGTGCCAGCAGTGGAAGCGTTTTTAGAACAGATACGCAGTATTTT
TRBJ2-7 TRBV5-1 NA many CASSLSRDYEQYF TGCGCCAGCAGCTTGAGCAGGGACTACGAGCAGTACTTC
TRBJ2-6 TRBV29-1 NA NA CSVGGHGSGANVLTF TGCAGCGTTGGGGGACACGGCTCTGGGGCCAACGTCCTGACTTTC
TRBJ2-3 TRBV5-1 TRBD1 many CASSFGQGPTDTQYF TGCGCCAGCAGCTTCGGACAGGGCCCCACAGATACGCAGTATTTT
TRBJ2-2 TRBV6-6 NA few CASVEYGELFF TGTGCCAGCGTCGAATACGGGGAGCTGTTTTTT
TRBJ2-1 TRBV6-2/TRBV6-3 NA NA CASSYVTKEQFF TGTGCCAGCAGTTACGTCACGAAGGAGCAGTTCTTC
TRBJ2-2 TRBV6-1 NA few CASTEQGVSWNTGELFF TGTGCCAGCACAGAACAAGGGGTATCATGGAACACCGGGGAGCTGTTTTTT
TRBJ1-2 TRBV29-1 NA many CSVTVIRTNLYGYTF TGCAGCGTCACTGTGATTCGGACAAATCTCTATGGCTACACCTTC
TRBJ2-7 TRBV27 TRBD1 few CASSRTGPGYEQYF TGTGCCAGCAGTAGGACAGGACCTGGCTACGAGCAGTACTTC
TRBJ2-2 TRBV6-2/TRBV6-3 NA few CASTERQAELFF TGTGCCAGCACCGAAAGACAGGCGGAGCTGTTTTTT
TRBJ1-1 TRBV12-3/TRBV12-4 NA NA CASSTRGWPMNTEAFF TGTGCCAGCAGTACCCGGGGGTGGCCAATGAACACTGAAGCTTTCTTT
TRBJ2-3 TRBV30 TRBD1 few CAWSGLEGDRGPGVPDTQYF TGTGCCTGGAGTGGTTTAGAGGGAGACAGGGGCCCTGGGGTCCCAGATACGCAGTATTTT
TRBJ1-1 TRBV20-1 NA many CSANLGENPEAFF TGCAGTGCCAACCTGGGGGAAAACCCTGAAGCTTTCTTT
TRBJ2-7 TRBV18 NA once CASSPLKANEQYF TGTGCCAGCTCACCACTTAAGGCCAACGAGCAGTACTTC
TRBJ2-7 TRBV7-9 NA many CASSGGVGIEQYF TGTGCCAGCAGCGGAGGCGTTGGGATCGAGCAGTACTTC
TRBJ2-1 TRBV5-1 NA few CASSTTIIGNNEQFF TGCGCCAGCAGCACCACCATTATTGGGAACAATGAGCAGTTCTTC
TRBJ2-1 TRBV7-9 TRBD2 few CASSPQRGYNEQFF TGTGCCAGCAGCCCCCAGCGGGGGTACAATGAGCAGTTCTTC
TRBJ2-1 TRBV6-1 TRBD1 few CASSTGTGSNEQFF TGTGCCAGCAGTACCGGGACAGGGAGCAATGAGCAGTTCTTC
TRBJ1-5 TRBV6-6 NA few CASSTSGAQPQHF TGTGCCAGCAGTACCTCGGGGGCACAGCCCCAGCATTTT
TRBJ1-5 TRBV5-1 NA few CASSLEPIRGNQPQHF TGCGCCAGCAGCTTGGAGCCGATCCGGGGCAATCAGCCCCAGCATTTT